This passage covers 22 T cell receptor beta chains from one sample sequenced in a study of T cell changes during pregnancy in multiple sclerosis. Generated by immunoSEQ multiplex PCR, the TCRdb table keeps only in-frame clones and is missing some. The repertoire holds around 83,000 clones, with under 95% as singletons. This specimen was CD4+ T cells from peripheral blood mononuclear cells, taken in the second trimester of pregnancy. These TCRs come from a female donor with multiple sclerosis, enrolled in a pregnancy study.

The gene calls are TRBV6-1 and TRBJ2-3, with 9 bases lining up with TRBD2. The trim removed 2 bases at V and 3 bases at J, leaving 6 bases unmatched. Per the germline V gene, CDR1 is MNHNS and CDR2 is SASEGT. The CDR3 length is 16 residues. CDR3 loop: CASSETSSGVTDTQYF. The CDR3 region has the DNA TGTGCCAGCAGTGAAACGTCTAGCGGGGTTACAGATACGCAGTATTTT.

CDR3 DNA: TGTGCCAGCATGGGTGGAACTAGCGGGGGGTTATACAATGAGCAGTTCTTC. This codes for CASMGGTSGGLYNEQFF. This chain links TRBV2 with TRBJ2-1; 12 bases agree with TRBD2. The CDR3 is made up of 17 amino acids. In germline, CDR1 is SNHLY, CDR2 FYNNEI. V shed 7 bases, J shed 4 bases, and the junction held 11 bases outside the gene matches.

The CDR3 spells CASSSSNVLTF. Here the CDR3 DNA reads TGCGCCAGCAGCTCGTCCAACGTCCTGACTTTC. This sequence joins TRBV5-1 and TRBJ2-6, with D uncertain. The V gene lost 3 bases and the J gene lost 8 bases, with 3 bases spanning the gap. The CDR3 has 11 amino acids. CDR1 SGHRS and CDR2 YFSETQ come from the germline V gene.

The chain links TRBV5-6 to TRBJ2-7; 10 bases agree with TRBD1. Germline loops: CDR1 SGHDT, CDR2 YYEEEE. The CDR3 runs to 14 residues. V lost 4 bases to trimming and J lost 2 bases; unmatched junction nucleotides: 3. The CDR3 sequence is CASSPGTGAYEQYF. The CDR3 nucleotides read TGTGCCAGCAGCCCCGGGACAGGGGCCTACGAGCAGTACTTC.

The chain has TRBV2 and TRBJ2-3, with D perhaps matching TRBD1 (5 bases). The CDR3 loop spans 13 amino acids. V was shortened by 7 bases and J by 2 bases, with 10 bases between the two germline ends. Germline loops: CDR1 SNHLY, CDR2 FYNNEI. CDR3 sequence (DNA): TGTGCCAGCACCGGACATCTCACAGATACGCAGTATTTT. Amino acid sequence: CASTGHLTDTQYF.

V is TRBV19 and J is TRBJ1-6, with 7 bases matching TRBD1. The germline V gene encodes CDR1 LNHDA and CDR2 SQIVND (reference sequence). Germline trimming cut 8 bases from V and 7 bases from J; bases unmatched to any gene: 5. This CDR3 has 13 amino acids. The CDR3: CASGDSINSPLHF. The CDR3 DNA is TGTGCCAGTGGGGACAGCATCAATTCACCCCTCCACTTT.

This clone appeared a few times. The chain recombines TRBV10-3 with TRBJ1-1; 8 bases line up with TRBD1. CDR1 is ENHRY, CDR2 SYGVKD, per germline. The CDR3 totals 13 residues. Losses at the gene ends were 6 bases for V and 5 bases for J; bases not matched to a gene: 5. The CDR3 reads CAISTGGGTEAFF. DNA for the CDR3: TGTGCCATCAGCACAGGGGGTGGGACTGAAGCTTTCTTT.

This chain uses TRBV5-6 with TRBJ2-7, with TRBD1 matching 8 bases. Germline CDR1 is SGHDT and CDR2 is YYEEEE. V was pared by 6 bases and J by 0 bases, with 8 bases of the junction left unmatched. The CDR3 is 15 residues long. The CDR3 loop is CASTFITGGSYEQYF. The DNA of the CDR3 is TGTGCCAGCACCTTTATTACAGGGGGCTCCTACGAGCAGTACTTC.

CDR3 sequence: CASSRTSGDTEAFF. CDR3 in DNA: TGTGCCAGCAGCAGGACTAGTGGGGACACTGAAGCTTTCTTT. The chain recombines TRBV2 with TRBJ1-1; D is uncertain. The V and J ends lost 6 bases and 3 bases respectively, with 14 bases between them. This CDR3 is 14 amino acids long. The V gene's germline CDR1 is SNHLY and CDR2 FYNNEI. Drawing the rest from reference TRBV2 and TRBJ1-1, the complete variable domain is EPEVTQTPSHQVTQMGQEVILRCVPISNHLYFYWYRQILGQKVEFLVSFYNNEISEKSEIFDDQFSVERPDGSNFTLKIRSTKLEDSAMYFCASSRTSGDTEAFFGQGTRLTVV.

This clone was recorded a few times. For the CDR3, the DNA is TGTGCCAGCAGCGGTAGCGGATCCTACGAGCAGTACTTC. Translated: CASSGSGSYEQYF. The gene calls are TRBV9 and TRBJ2-7; a possible D gene is TRBD2 (6 bases). Germline CDR1 and CDR2: SGDLS and YYNGEE. With 3 bases removed from V and 1 base from J, the gap between germline ends came to 8 bases. The CDR3 spans 13 residues.

J is TRBJ1-3 and V is TRBV11-2, with TRBD1 identical over 9 bases. Germline V CDR1 and CDR2: SGHAT, FQNNGV. After removal of 3 bases from V and 1 base from J, the junction contained 4 bases not matched to a gene. The CDR3 is 16 residues long. This chain's CDR3 is CASSFGTGWSGNTIYF. CDR3 sequence (DNA): TGTGCCAGCAGCTTCGGGACAGGGTGGTCTGGAAACACCATATATTTT.

CDR3 protein: CASSPRESTEAFF. The DNA for the CDR3 is TGTGCCAGCTCACCACGCGAGAGCACTGAAGCTTTCTTT. V usage is TRBV18 and J usage is TRBJ1-1; the D is unclear. V lost 1 base and J lost 4, with 7 bases in between. The CDR3 length is 13 residues. The germline gives CDR1 KGHSH, CDR2 LQKENI.

This sequence joins TRBV5-1 and TRBJ2-3; TRBD2 aligns across 7 bases. Germline trimming cut 4 bases from V and 0 bases from J; bases unmatched to any gene: 5. Germline assignment: CDR1 SGHRS and CDR2 YFSETQ. The CDR3 sequence is 15 residues long. The DNA for the CDR3 is TGCGCCAGCAGCCTAGCGGATCTTAGCACAGATACGCAGTATTTT. Protein sequence: CASSLADLSTDTQYF.

The chain combines TRBV14 with TRBJ1-1; tentative D call: TRBD1 (5 bases). V was shortened by 4 bases and J by 1 base, with 13 bases between the two germline ends. CDR1 is SGHDN and CDR2 is FVKESK in the germline V gene. The CDR3 has 15 amino acids. The CDR3 bases are TGTGCCAGCAGCCCCTCTGTCAGGGCGAACACTGAAGCTTTCTTT. It translates to CASSPSVRANTEAFF.

This clone was seen just once. The chain has TRBV5-6 and TRBJ1-1; TRBD1 matches at 8 bases. Trimming at V came to 1 base and at J to 2 bases, leaving 10 bases not matched to a gene. This CDR3 has 17 residues. CDR1 and CDR2 (germline): SGHDT, YYEEEE. The CDR3 region has the DNA TGTGCCAGCAGCTTGTTTGTGGACAGGGCAGAAAACACTGAAGCTTTCTTT. It translates to CASSLFVDRAENTEAFF.

This rearrangement joins TRBV30 to TRBJ1-6; TRBD1 matches at 9 bases. V trimming: 4 bases; J trimming: 7 bases; junction bases outside the gene matches: 8. Germline V lookup: CDR1 GTSNPN, CDR2 SVGIG (reference sequence). This CDR3 has 15 residues. As DNA, the CDR3 is TGTGCCTGGACCCATAAGGACAGGGGCAATTCACCCCTCCACTTT. This translates into CAWTHKDRGNSPLHF.

V and J are TRBV7-2 and TRBJ1-2; the D is unclear. Trimming removed 1 base at V and 7 bases at J, with 7 bases between. CDR1 and CDR2 from the germline V gene are SGHTA and FQGNSA. CDR3 length: 12 residues. CDR3: CASSLDRGGYTF. DNA of the CDR3: TGTGCCAGCAGCTTAGATCGAGGTGGCTACACCTTC.

The V and J genes are TRBV4-3 and TRBJ1-1; 10 bases map to TRBD1. The CDR3 is made up of 18 amino acids. Germline trimming cut 2 bases from V and 6 bases from J; bases unmatched to any gene: 15. CDR1 is LGHNA and CDR2 is YSLEER in the germline V gene. CDR3 sequence reads: CASSQTLGGTGENSEAFF. CDR3 nucleotides: TGCGCCAGCAGCCAAACCCTTGGTGGGACAGGGGAAAATTCTGAAGCTTTCTTT.

The rearrangement links TRBV20-1 to TRBJ2-3; D might be TRBD1 (5 bases). The V and J ends lost 6 bases and 5 bases respectively, with 9 bases between them. Germline CDR1 and CDR2: DFQATT and SNEGSKA (reference sequence). This CDR3 comprises 11 residues. Here the CDR3 DNA reads TGCAGTGCAGCAAGGGGAGATACGCAGTATTTT. Translation gives CSAARGDTQYF.

V is TRBV18 and J is TRBJ1-1; D ambiguous. There are 13 residues in the CDR3. The germline V gene encodes CDR1 KGHSH and CDR2 LQKENI. The V gene lost 3 bases and the J gene lost 6 bases, with 11 bases spanning the gap. The CDR3: CASSPTQEAEAFF. For the CDR3, the DNA is TGTGCCAGCTCACCCACCCAGGAGGCTGAAGCTTTCTTT.

V gene TRBV19 combines with J gene TRBJ1-5, with TRBD1 matching over 8 bases. Germline V lookup: CDR1 LNHDA, CDR2 SQIVND (reference sequence). The CDR3 sequence is 18 residues long. V lost 4 bases, J lost 0 bases, and 11 bases stayed unmatched. CDR3 DNA sequence: TGTGCCAGTAGTACCCGGGACAGGAGCCTGTATAGCAATCAGCCCCAGCATTTT. It codes for CASSTRDRSLYSNQPQHF.

The chain combines TRBV18 with TRBJ2-6, with a weak D call TRBD2 (5 bases). V dropped 3 bases and J dropped 4 bases, with 10 bases sitting between them. This CDR3 has 15 amino acids. CDR1 and CDR2 from the germline V gene are KGHSH and LQKENI. CDR3 DNA: TGTGCCAGCTCACCCGCGGGTTCAGGGGCCAACGTCCTGACTTTC. Translating gives CASSPAGSGANVLTF.